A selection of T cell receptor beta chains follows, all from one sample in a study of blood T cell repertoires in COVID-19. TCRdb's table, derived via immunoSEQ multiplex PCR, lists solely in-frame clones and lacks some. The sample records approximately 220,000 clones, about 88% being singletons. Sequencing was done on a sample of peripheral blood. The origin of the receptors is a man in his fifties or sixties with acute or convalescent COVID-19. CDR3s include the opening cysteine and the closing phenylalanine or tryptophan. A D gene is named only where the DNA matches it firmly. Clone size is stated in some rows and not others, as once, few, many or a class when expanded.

cdr3_aa: CASSHPLTGFDITEAFF
cdr3_nt: TGTGCCAGCAGCCACCCTTTGACAGGCTTTGATATCACTGAAGCTTTCTTT
d_call: .
clone_size: .
v_call: TRBV3-1/TRBV3-2
j_call: TRBJ1-1

cdr3_aa: CSVGSLRETQYF
cdr3_nt: TGCAGCGTTGGTTCGTTGAGGGAGACCCAGTACTTC
d_call: .
clone_size: once
v_call: TRBV29-1
j_call: TRBJ2-5

cdr3_aa: CSVVLLQGALYEQYF
cdr3_nt: TGCAGCGTTGTTTTGTTGCAGGGGGCGCTTTACGAGCAGTACTTC
d_call: TRBD1
clone_size: .
v_call: TRBV29-1
j_call: TRBJ2-7

cdr3_aa: CATLMGTGKTGELFF
cdr3_nt: TGTGCCACCCTAATGGGGACAGGGAAAACCGGGGAGCTGTTTTTT
d_call: TRBD1
clone_size: few
v_call: TRBV6-6
j_call: TRBJ2-2

cdr3_aa: CASSPRGSNEKLFF
cdr3_nt: TGTGCCAGCAGCCCCCGAGGGTCTAATGAAAAACTGTTTTTT
d_call: .
clone_size: .
v_call: TRBV7-2
j_call: TRBJ1-4

cdr3_aa: CASSDGGAREKLFF
cdr3_nt: TGCGCCAGCAGTGATGGGGGGGCGCGCGAAAAACTGTTTTTT
d_call: .
clone_size: .
v_call: TRBV10-1
j_call: TRBJ1-4

cdr3_aa: CASSLRAGTGELFF
cdr3_nt: TGTGCCAGCAGCTTAAGAGCAGGGACCGGGGAGCTGTTTTTT
d_call: .
clone_size: .
v_call: TRBV7-3
j_call: TRBJ2-2

cdr3_aa: CASSPDRGGEGSPLHF
cdr3_nt: TGTGCCAGCAGTCCCGACAGGGGAGGCGAGGGCTCACCCCTCCACTTT
d_call: TRBD1
clone_size: few
v_call: TRBV28
j_call: TRBJ1-6

cdr3_aa: CASSYATAQGEKKYF
cdr3_nt: TGTGCCAGCAGTTACGCTACCGCGCAGGGGGAGAAGAAGTATTTT
d_call: TRBD1
clone_size: .
v_call: TRBV6-5
j_call: TRBJ2-3

cdr3_aa: CASSLGAWGGTQYF
cdr3_nt: TGTGCCAGCAGCTTAGGGGCATGGGGAGGTACGCAGTATTTT
d_call: .
clone_size: .
v_call: TRBV13
j_call: TRBJ2-3

cdr3_aa: CASGRRDRVAYEQYF
cdr3_nt: TGTGCCAGCGGCCGGAGGGACAGGGTAGCATACGAGCAGTACTTC
d_call: TRBD1
clone_size: .
v_call: TRBV27
j_call: TRBJ2-7

cdr3_aa: CASSPKGLLPGGGDGYTF
cdr3_nt: TGTGCCAGCAGCCCCAAAGGGTTGTTGCCTGGGGGCGGAGATGGCTACACCTTC
d_call: .
clone_size: few
v_call: TRBV9
j_call: TRBJ1-2

cdr3_aa: CASSQDSDRGLETQYF
cdr3_nt: TGCGCCAGCAGCCAAGACTCCGACAGGGGGCTAGAGACCCAGTACTTC
d_call: TRBD1
clone_size: once
v_call: TRBV4-3
j_call: TRBJ2-5

cdr3_aa: CASSTVAYEQYF
cdr3_nt: TGTGCCAGCAGCACCGTGGCTTACGAGCAGTACTTC
d_call: .
clone_size: .
v_call: TRBV6-5
j_call: TRBJ2-7

cdr3_aa: CASSPDRGPGTEAFF
cdr3_nt: TGTGCCAGCAGCCCGGACAGGGGGCCGGGCACTGAAGCTTTCTTT
d_call: TRBD1
clone_size: .
v_call: TRBV5-4
j_call: TRBJ1-1

cdr3_aa: CASSQEPGKNIQYF
cdr3_nt: TGTGCCAGCAGCCAAGAACCGGGCAAAAACATTCAGTACTTC
d_call: .
clone_size: .
v_call: TRBV14
j_call: TRBJ2-4

cdr3_aa: CASSFRPSDGTDTQYF
cdr3_nt: TGCGCCAGCAGCTTTAGGCCTAGCGACGGCACAGATACGCAGTATTTT
d_call: .
clone_size: .
v_call: TRBV5-1
j_call: TRBJ2-3

cdr3_aa: CASRGPRAYEQYF
cdr3_nt: TGTGCCAGCAGAGGGCCCAGGGCCTACGAGCAGTACTTC
d_call: .
clone_size: .
v_call: TRBV27
j_call: TRBJ2-7

cdr3_aa: CSVDPDTGGYTF
cdr3_nt: TGCAGCGTCGACCCCGACACGGGAGGCTACACCTTC
d_call: .
clone_size: .
v_call: TRBV29-1
j_call: TRBJ1-2

cdr3_aa: CASSLEIQGTQYF
cdr3_nt: TGTGCCAGCAGCTTAGAAATACAGGGAACCCAGTACTTC
d_call: .
clone_size: .
v_call: TRBV7-9
j_call: TRBJ2-5

cdr3_aa: CASSDRDPIRGGANVLTF
cdr3_nt: TGTGCCAGCAGCGACCGGGACCCCATCAGGGGGGGGGCCAACGTCCTGACTTTC
d_call: TRBD1
clone_size: .
v_call: TRBV9
j_call: TRBJ2-6

cdr3_aa: CASTRTGGENIQYF
cdr3_nt: TGTGCCAGTACCAGGACAGGGGGCGAAAACATTCAGTACTTC
d_call: TRBD1
clone_size: .
v_call: TRBV19
j_call: TRBJ2-4

cdr3_aa: CASSLNIKGGGYTF
cdr3_nt: TGTGCCAGCAGTTTGAACATAAAAGGGGGTGGCTACACCTTC
d_call: .
clone_size: .
v_call: TRBV28
j_call: TRBJ1-2

cdr3_aa: CSAPGAGTGRF
cdr3_nt: TGCAGTGCGCCTGGGGCCGGGACAGGGAGGTTC
d_call: TRBD1
clone_size: .
v_call: TRBV20-1
j_call: TRBJ1-2

cdr3_aa: CASTFRGQGAYEQYF
cdr3_nt: TGTGCCAGCACCTTTCGGGGACAGGGGGCCTACGAGCAGTACTTC
d_call: TRBD1
clone_size: .
v_call: TRBV6-5
j_call: TRBJ2-7

cdr3_aa: CASSTLPRGGPSEAFF
cdr3_nt: TGCGCCAGCAGCACACTTCCACGGGGTGGCCCATCGGAAGCTTTCTTT
d_call: .
clone_size: .
v_call: TRBV5-1
j_call: TRBJ1-1

cdr3_aa: CASSATGSNHEQFF
cdr3_nt: TGTGCCAGCAGCGCGACAGGGAGCAACCATGAGCAGTTCTTC
d_call: TRBD1
clone_size: .
v_call: TRBV9
j_call: TRBJ2-1

cdr3_aa: CASSPRDRGITGELFF
cdr3_nt: TGCGCCAGCAGCCCCCGGGACAGGGGTATCACCGGGGAGCTGTTTTTT
d_call: TRBD1
clone_size: .
v_call: TRBV5-1
j_call: TRBJ2-2

cdr3_aa: CASSPLGALAGGLYNEQFF
cdr3_nt: TGTGCCAGCTCACCACTCGGAGCACTAGCGGGGGGATTGTACAATGAGCAGTTCTTC
d_call: TRBD2
clone_size: .
v_call: TRBV18
j_call: TRBJ2-1

cdr3_aa: CASSQFTSPSTDTQYF
cdr3_nt: TGTGCCAGCAGCCAGTTCACTAGCCCGAGCACAGATACGCAGTATTTT
d_call: .
clone_size: .
v_call: TRBV3-1/TRBV3-2
j_call: TRBJ2-3

cdr3_aa: CATSSQRGNTIYF
cdr3_nt: TGTGCCACCAGCAGCCAACGGGGAAACACCATATATTTT
d_call: .
clone_size: .
v_call: TRBV15
j_call: TRBJ1-3

cdr3_aa: CASSLFHAGNTEAFF
cdr3_nt: TGTGCCAGCAGCTTGTTTCATGCGGGAAACACTGAAGCTTTCTTT
d_call: .
clone_size: .
v_call: TRBV5-5
j_call: TRBJ1-1

cdr3_aa: CASSPGQGYYTF
cdr3_nt: TGTGCCAGCAGCCCGGGACAGGGTTACTACACCTTC
d_call: TRBD1
clone_size: .
v_call: TRBV5-6
j_call: TRBJ1-2

cdr3_aa: CASSSRTRNYGYTF
cdr3_nt: TGTGCCAGCAGCTCTAGGACTCGTAACTATGGCTACACCTTC
d_call: .
clone_size: once
v_call: TRBV11-2
j_call: TRBJ1-2

cdr3_aa: CASSRNRGRDGYTF
cdr3_nt: TGTGCCAGCAGTCGTAACAGGGGAAGAGATGGCTACACCTTC
d_call: TRBD1
clone_size: .
v_call: TRBV28
j_call: TRBJ1-2

cdr3_aa: CASILSLAVENEQFF
cdr3_nt: TGTGCCAGCATCCTTTCCCTAGCGGTCGAAAATGAGCAGTTCTTC
d_call: TRBD2
clone_size: .
v_call: TRBV5-8
j_call: TRBJ2-1

cdr3_aa: CASSRLGPADEQYF
cdr3_nt: TGTGCCAGCTCACGACTCGGCCCGGCGGACGAGCAGTACTTC
d_call: .
clone_size: .
v_call: TRBV18
j_call: TRBJ2-7

cdr3_aa: CASSPYRVGHEQYF
cdr3_nt: TGTGCCAGCTCACCATACCGGGTAGGCCACGAGCAGTACTTC
d_call: .
clone_size: .
v_call: TRBV18
j_call: TRBJ2-7

cdr3_aa: CASSVRVSGANVLTF
cdr3_nt: TGTGCCAGCAGTGTGAGGGTTTCTGGGGCCAACGTCCTGACTTTC
d_call: .
clone_size: few
v_call: TRBV2
j_call: TRBJ2-6

cdr3_aa: CASSRGEGQGNEKLFF
cdr3_nt: TGTGCCAGCAGCCGCGGAGAGGGACAGGGTAACGAAAAACTGTTTTTT
d_call: TRBD1
clone_size: .
v_call: TRBV5-4
j_call: TRBJ1-4

cdr3_aa: CASRVFRDRNNEQFF
cdr3_nt: TGTGCCAGCAGAGTTTTCCGGGACAGAAACAATGAGCAGTTCTTC
d_call: TRBD1
clone_size: few
v_call: TRBV28
j_call: TRBJ2-1

cdr3_aa: CASTGGGAAVGSPLHF
cdr3_nt: TGTGCCAGCACCGGTGGGGGGGCGGCGGTGGGTTCACCCCTCCACTTT
d_call: .
clone_size: .
v_call: TRBV28
j_call: TRBJ1-6

cdr3_aa: CASSISNYRQPQHF
cdr3_nt: TGTGCCAGCAGTATATCGAATTACCGGCAGCCCCAGCATTTT
d_call: .
clone_size: once
v_call: TRBV6-2/TRBV6-3
j_call: TRBJ1-5

cdr3_aa: CASSPIPLAGVTTDTQYF
cdr3_nt: TGTGCCAGCTCACCCATTCCGTTAGCGGGGGTGACCACAGATACGCAGTATTTT
d_call: TRBD2
clone_size: .
v_call: TRBV18
j_call: TRBJ2-3

cdr3_aa: CASSGHRGRTDTQYF
cdr3_nt: TGTGCCAGCAGCGGCCACCGGGGGAGAACAGATACGCAGTATTTT
d_call: .
clone_size: .
v_call: TRBV7-2
j_call: TRBJ2-3

cdr3_aa: CATGQGGAYEQFF
cdr3_nt: TGTGCCACAGGACAGGGAGGAGCATATGAGCAGTTCTTC
d_call: TRBD1
clone_size: .
v_call: TRBV24-1
j_call: TRBJ2-1

cdr3_aa: CASSLISAEETQYF
cdr3_nt: TGTGCCAGCAGCTTAATCTCGGCGGAAGAGACCCAGTACTTC
d_call: .
clone_size: .
v_call: TRBV5-6
j_call: TRBJ2-5

cdr3_aa: CASSIGPWGDEQYF
cdr3_nt: TGTGCCAGTAGTATAGGGCCCTGGGGCGACGAGCAGTACTTC
d_call: .
clone_size: .
v_call: TRBV19
j_call: TRBJ2-7

cdr3_aa: CASSLARSSYNEQFF
cdr3_nt: TGCGCCAGCAGCTTGGCGAGGAGCTCCTACAATGAGCAGTTCTTC
d_call: .
clone_size: .
v_call: TRBV5-1
j_call: TRBJ2-1

cdr3_aa: CASSLDPPGTQYF
cdr3_nt: TGTGCCAGCAGCTTAGACCCCCCGGGTACGCAGTATTTT
d_call: .
clone_size: .
v_call: TRBV7-9
j_call: TRBJ2-3

cdr3_aa: CASSESETGATQETQYF
cdr3_nt: TGCGCCAGCAGTGAGTCGGAGACCGGCGCCACCCAAGAGACCCAGTACTTC
d_call: .
clone_size: .
v_call: TRBV10-1
j_call: TRBJ2-5

cdr3_aa: CASRQGQGSTEAFF
cdr3_nt: TGTGCCAGCAGACAGGGACAGGGGAGCACTGAAGCTTTCTTT
d_call: TRBD1
clone_size: .
v_call: TRBV2
j_call: TRBJ1-1

cdr3_aa: CASSPPRTAFGQYF
cdr3_nt: TGTGCCAGCAGTCCCCCCAGGACAGCCTTTGGGCAGTACTTC
d_call: .
clone_size: .
v_call: TRBV6-6
j_call: TRBJ2-7

cdr3_aa: CASSDVSGDHYNEQFF
cdr3_nt: TGTGCCAGCAGTGACGTATCGGGGGACCACTACAATGAGCAGTTCTTC
d_call: .
clone_size: .
v_call: TRBV25-1
j_call: TRBJ2-1

cdr3_aa: CASSPGEGEPSYNEQFF
cdr3_nt: TGTGCCAGCAGCCCCGGGGAGGGGGAGCCCTCCTACAATGAGCAGTTCTTC
d_call: .
clone_size: .
v_call: TRBV5-6
j_call: TRBJ2-1

cdr3_aa: CASSFNSWTRPNTGELFF
cdr3_nt: TGTGCCAGCAGCTTTAACTCGTGGACTAGGCCGAACACCGGGGAGCTGTTTTTT
d_call: TRBD2
clone_size: .
v_call: TRBV3-1/TRBV3-2
j_call: TRBJ2-2

cdr3_aa: CASSPPGQGGEKLFF
cdr3_nt: TGTGCCAGCTCACCCCCGGGACAGGGGGGGGAAAAACTGTTTTTT
d_call: TRBD1
clone_size: .
v_call: TRBV18
j_call: TRBJ1-4

cdr3_aa: CASSTNRDIGNYGYTF
cdr3_nt: TGTGCCAGTAGTACCAACCGGGACATAGGGAACTATGGCTACACCTTC
d_call: .
clone_size: .
v_call: TRBV19
j_call: TRBJ1-2